Below are 27 T cell receptor beta chains sequenced from a single sample in a study of a mutant IDH1 vaccine in newly diagnosed glioma (dated by TCRdb to the early 2020s). The library was prepared using the immunoSEQ multiplex PCR assay. TCRdb stores this immuneACCESS table with in-frame sequences only. Part of the clones is absent; in the studies checked, under half of the shortfall reflects unresolved V genes, and no reason is known for the rest. The sample has fewer than 35,000 clones on record, around 90% of them singletons. The ten largest clones add up to less than 25% of the sample. Their specific antigens are unknown. The sample's time point label, in plain terms: week 11, during vaccination. Each vaccine dose was 300 ug of a 20-mer mutant IDH1 peptide in Montanide, given subcutaneously with topical imiquimod. The specimen was PBMCs, collected from a glioma patient whose treatment included an IDH1 peptide vaccine. All receptors come from a man between 18 and 35 years old with glioma.

The genes are TRBV27 and TRBJ2-7, with D possibly called TRBD1 or TRBD2 (5 bases each). V gave up 2 bases and J gave up 7 bases, with 12 bases separating them. Germline CDR1 reads MNHEY; CDR2 reads SMNVEV (reference sequence). The CDR3 runs 13 residues. The CDR3 sequence is CASSLKGGGEQYF. The CDR3 nucleotides are TGTGCCAGCAGTTTAAAGGGTGGGGGAGAGCAGTACTTC.

The chain has TRBV28 and TRBJ2-5; D gene unclear. V was shortened by 7 bases and J by 5 bases, with 17 bases between the two germline ends. Germline V gene data show CDR1 as MDHEN and CDR2 as SYDVKM. This CDR3 has 14 residues. The DNA of the CDR3 is TGTGCCAGCAAAATAGCTACTTCTCGGGAGACCCAGTACTTC. Its translation is CASKIATSRETQYF.

The chain is built from TRBV5-1 and TRBJ1-1, with 11 bases that match TRBD1. Germline-derived CDR1 and CDR2 are SGHRS and YFSETQ. The CDR3 covers 15 residues. Trimming at V came to 1 base and at J to 5 bases, leaving 4 bases not matched to a gene. CDR3 region: CASSLRTGGETEAFF. CDR3 coding DNA: TGCGCCAGCAGCTTGAGGACAGGGGGCGAAACTGAAGCTTTCTTT.

The chain recombines TRBV30 with TRBJ1-5; unclear D gene. CDR3 length: 13 residues. The germline V gene encodes CDR1 GTSNPN and CDR2 SVGIG (reference sequence). Trimming shortened V by 0 bases and J by 7 bases, and 10 bases separated the two germline ends. CDR3 sequence: CAWSVGPGQPQHF. In nucleotides, the CDR3 is TGTGCCTGGAGTGTAGGTCCGGGGCAGCCCCAGCATTTT.

A few counts support this clone. The DNA for the CDR3 is TGTGCCTGGTCCGCCGGGACGGCGAACACTGAAGCTTTCTTT. Protein sequence: CAWSAGTANTEAFF. The V gene is TRBV30, the J gene TRBJ1-1, with a weak D call TRBD1 (5 bases). The CDR3 covers 14 residues. V was trimmed by 5 bases and J by 1 base, leaving 14 bases between them. Germline lookup yields CDR1 GTSNPN and CDR2 SVGIG (reference sequence).

This chain uses TRBV2 with TRBJ2-6; D uncertain. Trimming took 6 bases from V and 4 from J, leaving 7 bases between them. The CDR3 totals 13 residues. Per the germline V gene, CDR1 is SNHLY and CDR2 is FYNNEI. The chain's CDR3 is CASSVTGANVLTF. The CDR3 DNA reads TGTGCCAGCAGCGTTACGGGGGCCAACGTCCTGACTTTC.

In this sample, this clone turned up once. The V gene is TRBV19, the J gene TRBJ1-5; perhaps TRBD1 as D (5 bases). Germline V gene data show CDR1 as LNHDA and CDR2 as SQIVND (reference sequence). The V end lost 3 bases, the J end lost 0 bases, and 12 bases lay between the germline ends. The CDR3 runs 16 residues. CDR3 in DNA: TGTGCCAGTAGTATTCGGGGCACCACTAGCAATCAGCCCCAGCATTTT. It is translated as CASSIRGTTSNQPQHF.

V is TRBV2 and J is TRBJ2-3; TRBD2 matches at 8 bases. Germline V gene sequence: CDR1 SNHLY, CDR2 FYNNEI. The V and J ends lost 5 bases and 4 bases, in that order; junction bases with no gene match: 5. This CDR3 has 14 residues. As DNA, the CDR3 is TGTGCCAGCAGTCCCACGACTAGCGCAGATACGCAGTATTTT. Translating gives CASSPTTSADTQYF. The full variable domain, with the rest looked up from reference TRBV2 and TRBJ2-3, is EPEVTQTPSHQVTQMGQEVILRCVPISNHLYFYWYRQILGQKVEFLVSFYNNEISEKSEIFDDQFSVERPDGSNFTLKIRSTKLEDSAMYFCASSPTTSADTQYFGPGTRLTVL.

This chain links TRBV28 with TRBJ1-1, with TRBD1 as a possible D gene (5 bases). CDR1 MDHEN and CDR2 SYDVKM come from the germline V gene. V was cut by 6 bases and J by 2 bases, with 13 bases left in between. CDR3 size: 14 residues. CDR3 residues: CASRGSQGNTEAFF. CDR3 nucleotides: TGTGCCAGCAGGGGATCCCAGGGTAACACTGAAGCTTTCTTT.

The chain carries TRBV18 and TRBJ1-1, with D unresolved. The CDR3 is 16 amino acids. The germline V gene encodes CDR1 KGHSH and CDR2 LQKENI. V gave up 0 bases and J gave up 0 bases, with 11 bases separating them. The CDR3 DNA reads as TGTGCCAGCTCACCACCGGGGAGGCTGATGAACACTGAAGCTTTCTTT. Translating gives CASSPPGRLMNTEAFF.

The chain joins TRBV7-9 to TRBJ1-3; 8 bases fit TRBD1. Trimming took 5 bases from V and 2 from J; bases not matched to a gene: 5. CDR3 length equals 15 residues. The germline gives CDR1 SEHNR, CDR2 FQNEAQ (reference sequence). The CDR3 nucleotides read TGTGCCAGCAGCCAGAGGGGACAGGCTGGAAACACCATATATTTT. Its protein is CASSQRGQAGNTIYF.

The chain couples TRBV10-3 to TRBJ1-1; D is possibly TRBD1 (6 bases). The germline V gene has CDR1 ENHRY and CDR2 SYGVKD. The CDR3 runs to 13 residues. V was clipped by 4 bases and J by 4 bases, with 10 bases between them. CDR3 bases: TGTGCCATCAGTGTCGCGACAGGCACTGAAGCTTTCTTT. This encodes CAISVATGTEAFF.

The chain is built from TRBV29-1 and TRBJ2-2; D may correspond to TRBD1 or TRBD2 (5 bases each). V dropped 7 bases and J dropped 1 base, with 10 bases sitting between them. The CDR3 is 13 amino acids. Germline V gene data show CDR1 as SQVTM and CDR2 as ANQGSEA. The CDR3 nucleotides are TGCAGCGCTGGGACGCTGAACACCGGGGAGCTGTTTTTT. Its protein product is CSAGTLNTGELFF.

The V call is TRBV2, the J call TRBJ1-3; TRBD1 might be the D (5 bases). Germline-derived CDR1 and CDR2 are SNHLY and FYNNEI. The CDR3 is made up of 14 amino acids. The V end lost 3 bases, the J end lost 2 bases, and 8 bases lay between the germline ends. DNA of the CDR3: TGTGCCAGCAGTGAGGGCAGGGCTGGAAACACCATATATTTT. It translates to CASSEGRAGNTIYF.

The rearrangement links TRBV27 to TRBJ1-2; TRBD1 matches 9 bases. Germline V gene lookup returns CDR1 MNHEY and CDR2 SMNVEV (reference sequence). There are 18 residues in the CDR3. Trimming took 4 bases from V and 5 from J; bases not matched to a gene: 17. CDR3 sequence reads: CASSSYSSGTGLDYGYTF. The CDR3 nucleotides are TGTGCCAGCAGTTCCTACTCTTCCGGGACAGGGCTGGATTATGGCTACACCTTC.

This clone occurred once. The rearrangement links TRBV27 to TRBJ1-1; a possible D gene is TRBD1 (5 bases). This CDR3 has 15 residues. Looked up from germline, CDR1 is MNHEY and CDR2 is SMNVEV (reference sequence). Trimming left V 0 bases short and J 0 bases short, with 8 bases between. CDR3 residues: CASSLSKGMNTEAFF. The CDR3 DNA reads TGTGCCAGCAGTTTATCGAAGGGGATGAACACTGAAGCTTTCTTT.

The rearrangement uses TRBV5-1 and TRBJ2-7; D tentatively reads TRBD1 or TRBD2 (5 bases each). CDR1 SGHRS and CDR2 YFSETQ come from the germline V gene. This CDR3 comprises 13 residues. Trimming took off 0 bases at V and 6 bases at J, with 10 bases between the two ends. For the CDR3, the DNA is TGCGCCAGCAGCTTGGTTGGGGGAAGCGAGCAGTACTTC. Protein product: CASSLVGGSEQYF.

The chain employs TRBV30 and TRBJ2-7; D may be TRBD1 (5 bases). This CDR3 is 13 amino acids long. Germline CDR1 reads GTSNPN; CDR2 reads SVGIG (reference sequence). V was clipped by 0 bases and J by 9 bases, with 15 bases between them. CDR3 sequence: CAWSVYIRGGQYF. CDR3 in DNA: TGTGCCTGGAGTGTATATATAAGGGGTGGGCAGTACTTC.

The sample holds a few counts of this clone. The sample has other DNA sequences that encode this CDR3 too. This chain connects TRBV5-1 to TRBJ2-7, with 7 bases identical to TRBD1. Trimming took 4 bases from V and 2 from J; bases not matched to a gene: 9. CDR3 size: 15 residues. Germline V gene sequence: CDR1 SGHRS, CDR2 YFSETQ. CDR3 nucleotide sequence: TGCGCCAGCAGCCCGCGACAGGGTGCCGCCTACGAGCAGTACTTC. Its translation: CASSPRQGAAYEQYF.

V gene TRBV29-1 combines with J gene TRBJ1-2; D is perhaps TRBD1 (5 bases). Germline CDR1 and CDR2: SQVTM and ANQGSEA. The germline V and J ends were trimmed by 4 bases and 8 bases, with 17 bases remaining between them. The CDR3 loop spans 13 amino acids. The CDR3 spells CSVALRGTKGYTF. DNA of the CDR3: TGCAGCGTTGCTCTCCGGGGCACTAAGGGCTACACCTTC.

Only one count was recorded for this clone. This chain uses TRBV9 with TRBJ2-2, with 8 bases lining up with TRBD1. The V gene's germline CDR1 is SGDLS and CDR2 YYNGEE. The CDR3 covers 16 residues. J lost 0 bases, V lost 3 bases, and 4 bases had no gene match. CDR3 sequence reads: CASSARTGPNTGELFF. CDR3 bases: TGTGCCAGCAGCGCCCGGACAGGGCCGAACACCGGGGAGCTGTTTTTT. The full variable domain, its missing parts supplied by reference TRBV9 and TRBJ2-2, is DSGVTQTPKHLITATGQRVTLRCSPRSGDLSVYWYQQSLDQGLQFLIQYYNGEERAKGNILERFSAQQFPDLHSELNLSSLELGDSALYFCASSARTGPNTGELFFGEGSRLTVL.

This clone is judged medium-sized. The V and J genes are TRBV6-5 and TRBJ2-1; 11 nucleotides agree with TRBD2. The CDR3 sequence is 15 residues long. Germline V gene sequence: CDR1 MNHEY, CDR2 SVGAGI. J was trimmed by 3 bases and V by 5 bases; bases with no gene match: 3. CDR3 amino acids: CASSTGTSGYNEQFF. In DNA, the CDR3 is TGTGCCAGCAGTACCGGGACTAGCGGCTACAATGAGCAGTTCTTC.

This clone was counted a single time. The rearrangement joins TRBV28 to TRBJ1-2, with 9 positions matching TRBD1. Germline V gene lookup returns CDR1 MDHEN and CDR2 SYDVKM. The ends lost 5 bases at V and 4 bases at J; junction bases unmatched: 8. This CDR3 comprises 15 residues. CDR3 region: CASSTGTGLAYGYTF. Here the CDR3 DNA reads TGTGCCAGCAGTACCGGGACAGGGCTTGCCTATGGCTACACCTTC.

The chain's CDR3 is CASSDGSTDTQYF. The CDR3 coding sequence is TGTGCCAGCAGTGACGGGAGCACAGATACGCAGTATTTT. The rearrangement joins TRBV6-4 to TRBJ2-3; D remains unclear. The ends were cut back, 2 bases at V and 0 bases at J, with 3 bases in the middle. This CDR3 comprises 13 residues. CDR1 is MRHNA and CDR2 is SNTAGT in the germline V gene.

CDR3 in amino acids: CSVRTGIGYTF. CDR3 nucleotide sequence: TGCAGCGTCCGGACAGGGATCGGCTACACCTTC. The V gene is TRBV29-1, the J gene TRBJ1-2; 8 positions agree with TRBD1. This CDR3 region has 11 residues. Trimming took 6 bases from V and 8 from J; bases not matched to a gene: 5. The germline V gene encodes CDR1 SQVTM and CDR2 ANQGSEA.

The rearrangement uses TRBV29-1 and TRBJ2-3, with a possible D match to TRBD2 (6 bases). The V gene lost 3 bases and the J gene lost 6 bases, with 25 bases spanning the gap. Germline CDR1 is SQVTM and CDR2 is ANQGSEA. This CDR3 is 17 amino acids long. CDR3 sequence reads: CSVEGLLGHGRTDTQYF. The CDR3 DNA reads TGCAGCGTTGAGGGACTCCTCGGCCACGGGAGAACGGATACGCAGTATTTT.

This sequence joins TRBV27 and TRBJ1-1, with 9 bases fitting TRBD1. V lost 2 bases to trimming and J lost 4 bases; unmatched junction nucleotides: 5. The CDR3 contains 15 residues. Germline CDR1 reads MNHEY; CDR2 reads SMNVEV (reference sequence). In DNA form, the CDR3 reads TGTGCCAGCAGTTTAGCGGGACAGGGAACCACTGAAGCTTTCTTT. Amino acids: CASSLAGQGTTEAFF.